The rows below give T cell receptor beta chains drawn from one sample of a study of T cell responses to AZD1222 COVID-19 vaccine. Produced via immunoSEQ multiplex PCR; TCRdb's table is partial and in-frame only. In the table there are more than 150,000 clones, roughly 94% of which are singletons. Source: peripheral blood, taken on day 0 of AZD1222 vaccination. Receptor source: an adult in good health. The CDR3 runs from the conserved cysteine through the conserved F or W. The D gene is left open where the match is weak. Expanded clones get a size class; other rows say once, few or many, or leave the size out.

D	J	V	size	DNA	CDR3
.	TRBJ1-5	TRBV3-1/TRBV3-2	.	TGTGCCAGCGCCCAGGAGGGGAATCAGCCCCAGCATTTT	CASAQEGNQPQHF
.	TRBJ1-5	TRBV5-1	.	TGCGCCAGCAGCTTGGTGGTGGGCCAGCCCCAGCATTTT	CASSLVVGQPQHF
TRBD1	TRBJ2-1	TRBV15	few	TGTGCCACCAGCAGGGAGGTGGGACAGGGCGGGGATGAGCAGTTCTTC	CATSREVGQGGDEQFF
.	TRBJ1-5	TRBV12-3/TRBV12-4	.	TGTGCCAGCAGCTGGAGGGAGAGTCAGCATTTT	CASSWRESQHF
.	TRBJ2-1	TRBV24-1	.	TGTGCCACCAGTGATTTCCAGCGGGTATCGGAGCAGTTCTTC	CATSDFQRVSEQFF
.	TRBJ2-3	TRBV7-9	.	TGTGCCAGCAGCTTAATAAGTGGGACAGATACGCAGTATTTT	CASSLISGTDTQYF
TRBD1	TRBJ1-2	TRBV11-2	.	TGTGCCAGCAGCTCCACAGGGGCAGGGATTTCCGATGGCTACACCTTC	CASSSTGAGISDGYTF
.	TRBJ2-5	TRBV4-1	.	TGCGCCAGCAGCCAAGGGGTGGGAGAGACCCAGTACTTC	CASSQGVGETQYF
.	TRBJ1-1	TRBV5-4	.	TGTGCCAGCAGCTTGGGTCCAGGGATGAACACTGAAGCTTTCTTT	CASSLGPGMNTEAFF
TRBD1	TRBJ1-5	TRBV10-3	.	TGTGCCATCTCCGCGGACAGGGACAATCAGCCCCAGCATTTT	CAISADRDNQPQHF
TRBD2	TRBJ2-1	TRBV28	.	TGTGCCAGCAGTTTGGGTAGCGGGAGGAGACATGAGCAGTTCTTC	CASSLGSGRRHEQFF
.	TRBJ2-4	TRBV12-5	.	TGTGCTAGTGGCCCCGGGTACCTCAACATTCAGTACTTC	CASGPGYLNIQYF
.	TRBJ1-4	TRBV2	once	TGTGCCAGCAGTGAGGGGACCTCGTCAGGAAAACTGTTTTTT	CASSEGTSSGKLFF